A single sample gave rise to the 2 T cell receptor beta chains below, sequenced in a study of human T cells and chemical hapten exposure. Regarding time point: healthy volunteer bleed at 2 weeks. The study extracted total RNA from unfractionated whole blood. TCRdb re-derived calls from the RACE reads in MiXCR, one entry per CDR3 protein. The sample lists about 46,000 distinct CDR3 sequences, 3.5% to 4.5% occurring once. Sequencing was performed on whole blood. All receptors derive from a female donor in good health. Some clones in this sample may be carry-over from other donors' samples.

This clonotype has a count of ten or more. The CDR3 nucleotides read TGCGCCAGCAATATAGGGGGGGGCATGACTGAAGCTTTCTTT. Translating it yields CASNIGGGMTEAFF. The chain recombines TRBV5-1 with TRBJ1-1, with D possibly being TRBD1 (6 bases). V lost 6 bases to trimming and J lost 5 bases, with 17 bases between them. CDR3 length: 14 residues. Germline V lookup: CDR1 SGHRS, CDR2 YFSETQ.

The chain links TRBV5-1 to TRBJ2-7, with D possibly being TRBD1 (5 bases). Germline V gives CDR1 SGHRS, CDR2 YFSETQ. V shed 2 bases and J shed 2 bases, with 8 bases lying between them. The CDR3 extends over 13 amino acids. The DNA of the CDR3 is TGCGCCAGCAGCTTAGACAGCCCCTACGAGCAGTACTTC. Protein sequence: CASSLDSPYEQYF.